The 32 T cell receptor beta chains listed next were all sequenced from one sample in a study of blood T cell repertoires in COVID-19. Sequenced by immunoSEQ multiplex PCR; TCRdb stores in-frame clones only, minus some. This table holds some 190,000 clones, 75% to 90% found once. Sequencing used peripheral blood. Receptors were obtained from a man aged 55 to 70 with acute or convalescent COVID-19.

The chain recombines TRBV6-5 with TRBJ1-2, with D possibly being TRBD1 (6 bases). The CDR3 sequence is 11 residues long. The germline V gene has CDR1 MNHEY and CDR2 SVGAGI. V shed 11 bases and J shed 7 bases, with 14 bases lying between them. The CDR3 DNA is TGTGCCGTACAGGGTCCTGCTGGCTACACCTTC. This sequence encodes CAVQGPAGYTF.

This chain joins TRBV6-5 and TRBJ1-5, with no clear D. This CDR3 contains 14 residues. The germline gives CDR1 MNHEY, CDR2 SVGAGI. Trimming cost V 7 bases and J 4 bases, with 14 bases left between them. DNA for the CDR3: TGTGCCAGCAAATCCACGTCGGGAAATCAGCCCCAGCATTTT. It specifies CASKSTSGNQPQHF.

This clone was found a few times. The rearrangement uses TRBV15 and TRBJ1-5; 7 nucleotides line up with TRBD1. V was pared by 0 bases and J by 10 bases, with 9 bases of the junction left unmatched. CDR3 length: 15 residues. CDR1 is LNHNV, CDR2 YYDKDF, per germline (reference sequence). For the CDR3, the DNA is TGTGCCACCAGCAGAGAAGGGACAGTCCTAGGACCCCAGCATTTT. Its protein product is CATSREGTVLGPQHF.

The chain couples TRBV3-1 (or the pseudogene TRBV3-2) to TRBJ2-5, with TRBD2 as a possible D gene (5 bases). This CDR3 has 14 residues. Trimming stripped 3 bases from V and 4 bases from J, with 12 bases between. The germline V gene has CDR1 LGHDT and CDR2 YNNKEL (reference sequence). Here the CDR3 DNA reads TGTGCCAGCAGCCAGAGTAGTCGGGGAGAGACCCAGTACTTC. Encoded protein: CASSQSSRGETQYF.

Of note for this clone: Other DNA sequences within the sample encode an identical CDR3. CDR3 in DNA: TGTGCCAGCAGCGTAGGTCTAGCGGGGGGCAATGAGCAGTTCTTC. It yields the protein CASSVGLAGGNEQFF. The V and J genes are TRBV9 and TRBJ2-1; 11 bases are a match to TRBD2. CDR3 length: 15 amino acids. The V and J ends lost 0 bases and 6 bases, in that order; junction bases with no gene match: 2. The germline gives CDR1 SGDLS, CDR2 YYNGEE.

CDR3 amino acids: CASSLGGTGWNTEAFF. The CDR3 DNA sequence: TGCGCCAGCAGCTTGGGGGGGACAGGCTGGAACACTGAAGCTTTCTTT. The chain links TRBV5-1 to TRBJ1-1, with 8 bases aligning to TRBD1. This CDR3 comprises 16 residues. The V gene end was trimmed by 0 bases and the J gene end by 1 base; junction bases not matched to a gene: 5. The V gene's germline CDR1 is SGHRS and CDR2 YFSETQ.

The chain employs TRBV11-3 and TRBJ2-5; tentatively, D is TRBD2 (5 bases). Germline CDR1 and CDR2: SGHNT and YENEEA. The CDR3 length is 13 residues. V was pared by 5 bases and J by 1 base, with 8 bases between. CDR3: CASSLGLQETQYF. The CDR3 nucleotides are TGTGCCAGCAGCCTCGGACTCCAAGAGACCCAGTACTTC.

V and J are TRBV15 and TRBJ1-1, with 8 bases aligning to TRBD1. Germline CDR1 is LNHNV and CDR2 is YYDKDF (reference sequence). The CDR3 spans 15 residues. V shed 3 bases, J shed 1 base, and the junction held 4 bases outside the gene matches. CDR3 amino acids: CATSRPTGANTEAFF. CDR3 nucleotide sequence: TGTGCCACCAGCAGGCCGACAGGGGCGAACACTGAAGCTTTCTTT.

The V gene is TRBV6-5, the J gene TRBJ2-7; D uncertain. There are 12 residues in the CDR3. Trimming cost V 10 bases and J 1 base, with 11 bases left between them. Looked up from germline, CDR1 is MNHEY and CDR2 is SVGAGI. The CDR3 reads CATQRVSYEQYF. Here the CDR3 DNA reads TGTGCCACCCAACGGGTGTCCTACGAGCAGTACTTC.

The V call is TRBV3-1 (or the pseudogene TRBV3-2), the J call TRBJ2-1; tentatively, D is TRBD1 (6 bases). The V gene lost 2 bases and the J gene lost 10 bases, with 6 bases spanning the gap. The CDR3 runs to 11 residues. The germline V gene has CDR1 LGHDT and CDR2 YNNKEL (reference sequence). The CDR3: CASSQQGEQFF. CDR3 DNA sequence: TGTGCCAGCAGCCAACAGGGGGAGCAGTTCTTC.

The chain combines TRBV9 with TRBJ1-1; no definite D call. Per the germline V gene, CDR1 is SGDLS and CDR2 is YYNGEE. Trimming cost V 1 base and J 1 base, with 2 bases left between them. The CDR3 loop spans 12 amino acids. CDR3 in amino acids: CASSVQNTEAFF. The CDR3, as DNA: TGTGCCAGCAGCGTACAGAACACTGAAGCTTTCTTT.

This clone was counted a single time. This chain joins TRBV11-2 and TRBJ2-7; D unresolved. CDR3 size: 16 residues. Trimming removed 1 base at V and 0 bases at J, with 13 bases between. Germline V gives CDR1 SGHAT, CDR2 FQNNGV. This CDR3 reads CASSLGGTLRSYEQYF. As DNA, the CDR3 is TGTGCCAGCAGCTTAGGTGGCACCTTACGCTCCTACGAGCAGTACTTC.

CDR3 sequence (DNA): TGTGCCATCGGACTTTCAGGGGGATCTGGAAACACCATATATTTT. This codes for CAIGLSGGSGNTIYF. The gene calls are TRBV10-3 and TRBJ1-3, with TRBD1 identical over 7 bases. CDR3 size: 15 residues. Germline CDR1 is ENHRY and CDR2 is SYGVKD. V lost 8 bases to trimming and J lost 1 base; unmatched junction nucleotides: 8.

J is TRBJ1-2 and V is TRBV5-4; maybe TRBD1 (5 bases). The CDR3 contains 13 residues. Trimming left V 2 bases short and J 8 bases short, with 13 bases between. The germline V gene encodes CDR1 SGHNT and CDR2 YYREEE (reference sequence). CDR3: CASSLVGVRGYTF. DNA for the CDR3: TGTGCCAGCAGCTTAGTAGGGGTTCGAGGCTACACCTTC.

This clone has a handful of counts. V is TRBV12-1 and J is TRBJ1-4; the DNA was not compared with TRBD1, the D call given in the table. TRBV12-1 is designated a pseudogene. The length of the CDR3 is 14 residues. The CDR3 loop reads CASLPGTGFEKLFF. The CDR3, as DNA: TGTGCCAGCTTACCCGGGACAGGGTTTGAAAAACTGTTTTTT.

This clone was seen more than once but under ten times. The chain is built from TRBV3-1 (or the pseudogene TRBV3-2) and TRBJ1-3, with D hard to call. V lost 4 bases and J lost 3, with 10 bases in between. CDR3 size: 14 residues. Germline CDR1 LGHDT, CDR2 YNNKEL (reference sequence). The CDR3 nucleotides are TGTGCCAGCAGCCCCCACGGGGTTGGAAACACCATATATTTT. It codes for CASSPHGVGNTIYF.

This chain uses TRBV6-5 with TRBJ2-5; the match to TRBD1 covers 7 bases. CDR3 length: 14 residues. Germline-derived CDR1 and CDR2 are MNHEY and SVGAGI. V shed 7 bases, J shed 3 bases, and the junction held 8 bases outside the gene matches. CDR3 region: CASTPTGPEETQYF. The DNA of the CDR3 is TGTGCCAGCACCCCGACAGGGCCCGAAGAGACCCAGTACTTC.

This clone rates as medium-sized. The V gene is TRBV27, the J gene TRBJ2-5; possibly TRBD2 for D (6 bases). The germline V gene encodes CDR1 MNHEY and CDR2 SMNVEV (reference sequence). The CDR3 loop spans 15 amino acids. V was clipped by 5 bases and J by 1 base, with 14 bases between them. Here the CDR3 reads CASSPSFGGQETQYF. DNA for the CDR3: TGTGCCAGCAGTCCTAGTTTCGGGGGCCAAGAGACCCAGTACTTC.

The CDR3 nucleotides read TGCGCCAGCAGCTTTGGGGGACTAGCGGGAGAGGATGAGCAGTTCTTC. Amino acid sequence: CASSFGGLAGEDEQFF. V gene TRBV5-1 combines with J gene TRBJ2-1, with 14 bases fitting TRBD2. Germline V gene lookup returns CDR1 SGHRS and CDR2 YFSETQ. The ends lost 2 bases at V and 8 bases at J; junction bases unmatched: 6. The CDR3 extends over 16 amino acids.

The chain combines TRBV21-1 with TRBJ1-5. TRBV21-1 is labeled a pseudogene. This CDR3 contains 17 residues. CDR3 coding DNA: TGTGCCAGCTGGGAGGGGCCAAGATACTATAGCAATCAGCCCCAGCATTTT. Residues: CASWEGPRYYSNQPQHF.

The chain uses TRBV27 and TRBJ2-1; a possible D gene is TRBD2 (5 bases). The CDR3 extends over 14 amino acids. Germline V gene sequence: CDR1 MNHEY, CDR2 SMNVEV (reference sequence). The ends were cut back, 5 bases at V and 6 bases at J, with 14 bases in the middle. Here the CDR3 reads CASSSALRVNEQFF. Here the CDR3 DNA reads TGTGCCAGCAGTAGCGCCCTGAGGGTCAATGAGCAGTTCTTC.

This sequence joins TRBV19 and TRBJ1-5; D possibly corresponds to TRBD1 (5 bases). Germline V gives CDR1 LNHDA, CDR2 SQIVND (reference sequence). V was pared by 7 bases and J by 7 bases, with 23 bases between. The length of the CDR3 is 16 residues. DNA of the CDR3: TGTGCCAGTACCACCAACCTGCGGGACTATCGACAGCCCCAGCATTTT. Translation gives CASTTNLRDYRQPQHF.

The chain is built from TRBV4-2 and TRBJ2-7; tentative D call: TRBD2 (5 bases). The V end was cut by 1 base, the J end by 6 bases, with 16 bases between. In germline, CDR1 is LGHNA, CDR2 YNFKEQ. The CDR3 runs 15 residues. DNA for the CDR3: TGTGCCAGCAGCCAAGGCGGCGGACTGCTTGCCGAGCAGTACTTC. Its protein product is CASSQGGGLLAEQYF.

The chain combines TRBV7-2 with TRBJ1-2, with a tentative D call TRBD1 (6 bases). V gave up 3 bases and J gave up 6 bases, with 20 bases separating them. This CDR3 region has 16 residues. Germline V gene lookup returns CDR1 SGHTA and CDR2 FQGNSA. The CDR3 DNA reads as TGTGCCAGCAGCTTGCTACCCTTACAGGGACGGAATGGCTACACCTTC. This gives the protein CASSLLPLQGRNGYTF.

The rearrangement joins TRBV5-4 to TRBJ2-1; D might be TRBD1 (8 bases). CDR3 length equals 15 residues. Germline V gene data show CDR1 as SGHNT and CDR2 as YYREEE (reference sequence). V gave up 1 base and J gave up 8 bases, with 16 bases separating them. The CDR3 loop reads CASSLPTGGVDEQFF. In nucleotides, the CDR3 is TGTGCCAGCAGCTTGCCAACAGGGGGGGTCGATGAGCAGTTCTTC.

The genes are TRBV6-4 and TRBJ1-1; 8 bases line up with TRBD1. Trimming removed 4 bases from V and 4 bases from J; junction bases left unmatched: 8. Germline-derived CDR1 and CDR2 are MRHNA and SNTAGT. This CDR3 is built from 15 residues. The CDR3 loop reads CASSAQGAASTEAFF. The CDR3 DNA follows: TGTGCCAGCAGTGCCCAGGGGGCCGCAAGCACTGAAGCTTTCTTT.

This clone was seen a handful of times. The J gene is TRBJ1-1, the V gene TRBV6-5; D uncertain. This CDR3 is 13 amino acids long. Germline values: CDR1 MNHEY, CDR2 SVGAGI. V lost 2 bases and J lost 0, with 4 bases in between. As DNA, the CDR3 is TGTGCCAGCAGTTACCAGTTGAACACTGAAGCTTTCTTT. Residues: CASSYQLNTEAFF.

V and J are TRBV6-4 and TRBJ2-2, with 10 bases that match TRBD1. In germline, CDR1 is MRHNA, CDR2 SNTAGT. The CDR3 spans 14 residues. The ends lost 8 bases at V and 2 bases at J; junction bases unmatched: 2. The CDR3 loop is CASGTGVNTGELFF. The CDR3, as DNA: TGTGCCAGCGGGACAGGGGTCAACACCGGGGAGCTGTTTTTT.

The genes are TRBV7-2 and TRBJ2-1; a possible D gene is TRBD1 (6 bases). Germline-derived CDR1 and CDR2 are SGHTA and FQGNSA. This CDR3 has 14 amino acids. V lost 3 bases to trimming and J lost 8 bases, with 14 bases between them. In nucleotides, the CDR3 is TGTGCCAGCAGCTTTCGAACAGGGTGGGATGAGCAGTTCTTC. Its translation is CASSFRTGWDEQFF. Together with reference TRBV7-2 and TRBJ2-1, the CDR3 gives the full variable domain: GAGVSQSPSNKVTEKGKDVELRCDPISGHTALYWYRQSLGQGLEFLIYFQGNSAPDKSGLPSDRFSAERTGGSVSTLTIQRTQQEDSAVYLCASSFRTGWDEQFFGPGTRLTVL.

This CDR3 reads CASSASSAGRGNTIYF. As DNA, the CDR3 is TGTGCCAGCAGCGCCAGTTCTGCGGGACGGGGAAACACCATATATTTT. The V call is TRBV9, the J call TRBJ1-3; TRBD1 might be the D (5 bases). The V gene's germline CDR1 is SGDLS and CDR2 YYNGEE. The CDR3 extends over 16 amino acids. Trimming cost V 3 bases and J 4 bases, with 17 bases left between them. The variable domain in full, with the rest retrieved from reference TRBV9 and TRBJ1-3, is DSGVTQTPKHLITATGQRVTLRCSPRSGDLSVYWYQQSLDQGLQFLIQYYNGEERAKGNILERFSAQQFPDLHSELNLSSLELGDSALYFCASSASSAGRGNTIYFGEGSWLTVV.

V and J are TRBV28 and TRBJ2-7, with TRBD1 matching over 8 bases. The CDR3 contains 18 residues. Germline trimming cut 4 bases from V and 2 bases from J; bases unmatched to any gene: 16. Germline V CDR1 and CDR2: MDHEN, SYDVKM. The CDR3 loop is CASSSTVTIGTGPYEQYF. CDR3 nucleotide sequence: TGTGCCAGCAGTTCTACGGTTACTATCGGGACAGGTCCCTACGAGCAGTACTTC.

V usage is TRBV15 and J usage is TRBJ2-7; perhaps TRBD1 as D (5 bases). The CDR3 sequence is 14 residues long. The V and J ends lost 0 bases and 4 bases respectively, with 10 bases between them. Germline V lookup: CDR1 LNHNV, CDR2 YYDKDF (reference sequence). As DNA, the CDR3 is TGTGCCACCAGCAGAGATGGGCAGGGATACGAGCAGTACTTC. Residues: CATSRDGQGYEQYF.